These 14 T cell receptor beta chains came from one sample sequenced in a study of post-analysis software for immune sequencing data. Each TCR beta cDNA library carried unique molecular identifiers. TCRdb itself ran the PCR reads through MiXCR, one entry per CDR3 protein. Of fewer than 850,000 distinct CDR3 sequences listed, around 42% are singletons. Their cognate antigens are unknown. The study, taken as a whole, reports: Comparison of patients with controls showed four or five TRBV segments more frequent in patients, TRBV5-6, TRBV5-1 and TRBV20-1 among them.

The sequenced sample consisted of blood. These receptor sequences come from a girl aged 10 to 17 with multiple sclerosis.

This clonotype was found a few times. The chain links TRBV29-1 to TRBJ2-1; D not resolved. The CDR3 runs 15 residues. Germline values: CDR1 SQVTM, CDR2 ANQGSEA. Trimming cost V 5 bases and J 8 bases, with 22 bases left between them. The DNA for the CDR3 is TGCAGCGTTACCGACGCGGTCCTCATGGTCTATGAGCAGTTCTTC. Amino acids: CSVTDAVLMVYEQFF.

This clonotype is a singleton in its sample. The chain joins TRBV13 to TRBJ2-3; D is ambiguous. The CDR3 totals 13 residues. CDR1 is PRHDT, CDR2 FYEKMQ, per germline (reference sequence). V lost 4 bases, J lost 2 bases, and 7 bases lay in between. The chain's CDR3 is CASSSTFTDTQYF. The CDR3 DNA is TGTGCCAGCAGCTCCACCTTCACAGATACGCAGTATTTT.

The genes are TRBV5-6 and TRBJ2-5; 7 positions match TRBD1. The CDR3 spans 15 residues. From germline, CDR1 is SGHDT and CDR2 YYEEEE. Germline trimming cut 2 bases from V and 1 base from J; bases unmatched to any gene: 5. CDR3 DNA sequence: TGTGCCAGCAGCTTTATACAGGGGACCCAAGAGACCCAGTACTTC. It yields the protein CASSFIQGTQETQYF.

V and J are TRBV12-3 or TRBV12-4 and TRBJ2-3; 10 nucleotides align to TRBD2. This CDR3 region has 15 residues. V was pared by 7 bases and J by 4 bases, with 8 bases of the junction left unmatched. The CDR3 sequence: CASKSSGRASDTQYF. The CDR3 nucleotides read TGTGCCAGCAAGTCCAGCGGGAGGGCCTCAGATACGCAGTATTTT.

J is TRBJ2-3 and V is TRBV4-1; D gene ambiguous. The V gene's germline CDR1 is MGHRA and CDR2 YSYEKL. The CDR3 extends over 15 amino acids. Trimming removed 1 base at V and 4 bases at J, with 12 bases between. CDR3 protein: CASSQGIVAADTQYF. The CDR3 DNA reads as TGCGCCAGCAGCCAAGGAATAGTCGCGGCAGATACGCAGTATTTT.

This clonotype was seen a few times. The rearrangement links TRBV9 to TRBJ2-3; D is possibly TRBD1 or TRBD2 (6 bases each). The V end lost 4 bases, the J end lost 4 bases, and 16 bases lay between the germline ends. The CDR3 has 15 residues. Germline loops: CDR1 SGDLS, CDR2 YYNGEE. For the CDR3, the DNA is TGTGCCAGCAGCCCACCAGGGGAGGTGGCAGATACGCAGTATTTT. The encoded protein is CASSPPGEVADTQYF.

The genes are TRBV5-1 and TRBJ2-1, with TRBD2 matching 9 bases. This CDR3 comprises 14 residues. Germline V CDR1 and CDR2: SGHRS, YFSETQ. Trimming cost V 0 bases and J 9 bases; bases outside gene matches: 4. Here the CDR3 DNA reads TGCGCCAGCAGCTTGGCTCTAGCGGGACGTGAGCAGTTCTTC. This sequence encodes CASSLALAGREQFF.

In its sample, this clonotype was seen a few times. V gene TRBV6-5 combines with J gene TRBJ1-2; possible D gene TRBD1, 6 bases. The CDR3 length is 16 residues. Germline V gene data show CDR1 as MNHEY and CDR2 as SVGAGI. The V gene lost 0 bases and the J gene lost 5 bases, with 16 bases spanning the gap. The CDR3 loop reads CASSYSSGRGGYGYTF. The DNA for the CDR3 is TGTGCCAGCAGTTACTCATCGGGCAGGGGTGGATATGGCTACACCTTC.

The V and J genes are TRBV7-6 and TRBJ2-1, with TRBD2 matching 13 bases. V shed 4 bases and J 9 bases; nucleotides not matched to a gene: 9. The CDR3 is 16 amino acids. The germline V gene encodes CDR1 SGHVS and CDR2 FNYEAQ. The CDR3 DNA follows: TGTGCCAGCAGCTCGGGACTAGCGGGACCGGTGGGTGAGCAGTTCTTC. This codes for CASSSGLAGPVGEQFF.

This sequence joins TRBV9 and TRBJ2-3; TRBD2 aligns across 11 bases. Germline CDR1 SGDLS, CDR2 YYNGEE. The CDR3 spans 19 residues. After removal of 0 bases from V and 0 bases from J, the junction contained 9 bases not matched to a gene. The CDR3 sequence is CASSVDVGLAGLSTDTQYF. The DNA of the CDR3 is TGTGCCAGCAGCGTAGATGTCGGACTAGCGGGTTTGAGCACAGATACGCAGTATTTT. Looking up the rest from reference TRBV9 and TRBJ2-3 gives the full variable domain: DSGVTQTPKHLITATGQRVTLRCSPRSGDLSVYWYQQSLDQGLQFLIQYYNGEERAKGNILERFSAQQFPDLHSELNLSSLELGDSALYFCASSVDVGLAGLSTDTQYFGPGTRLTVL.

The chain employs TRBV7-9 and TRBJ2-3; D may match TRBD1 or TRBD2 (5 bases each). Trimming left V 5 bases short and J 4 bases short, with 19 bases between. CDR3 length equals 16 residues. Looked up from germline, CDR1 is SEHNR and CDR2 is FQNEAQ (reference sequence). This CDR3 is CASSPRDPPRADTQYF. In DNA, the CDR3 is TGTGCCAGCAGCCCCCGGGACCCACCCCGCGCAGATACGCAGTATTTT.

The chain uses TRBV7-9 and TRBJ2-7, with TRBD2 matching 12 bases. CDR1 is SEHNR, CDR2 FQNEAQ, per germline (reference sequence). Trimming cost V 5 bases and J 2 bases; bases outside gene matches: 10. The CDR3 sequence is 17 residues long. CDR3 protein: CASSMLPLAGGTYEQYF. CDR3 nucleotide sequence: TGTGCCAGCAGCATGCTTCCCCTAGCGGGAGGGACCTACGAGCAGTACTTC.

This sequence joins TRBV5-4 and TRBJ2-1, with 7 positions matching TRBD2. The junction had 5 bases not matched to a gene; V was cut back by 3 bases and J by 8 bases. There are 13 residues in the CDR3. Germline loops: CDR1 SGHNT, CDR2 YYREEE (reference sequence). This chain's CDR3 is CASSSGTTDEQFF. The CDR3 DNA follows: TGTGCCAGCAGCTCTGGGACTACCGATGAGCAGTTCTTC. Combining the CDR3 with reference TRBV5-4 and TRBJ2-1 gives the whole variable domain ETGVTQSPTHLIKTRGQQVTLRCSSQSGHNTVSWYQQALGQGPQFIFQYYREEENGRGNFPPRFSGLQFPNYSSELNVNALELDDSALYLCASSSGTTDEQFFGPGTRLTVL.

The chain links TRBV27 to TRBJ2-1; 8 nucleotides match TRBD1. V trimming: 2 bases; J trimming: 6 bases; junction bases outside the gene matches: 6. From germline, CDR1 is MNHEY and CDR2 SMNVEV (reference sequence). The CDR3 is made up of 15 amino acids. CDR3 DNA: TGTGCCAGCAGTTTAGACAGGGGAGGTTTCAATGAGCAGTTCTTC. It codes for CASSLDRGGFNEQFF.